The T cell receptor (beta chain) under discussion was sequenced for a study of blood T cell repertoires in COVID-19. Turning to the study itself: Samples of COVID-19 (acute and convalescent) were obtained from the United States, Italy and Spain. T cells, B-cell-depleted T cells, or PBMCs supplied cDNA or gDNA.

Original processing methods: Using reference gene primer amplification, nucleated cell counts were estimated. Produced via immunoSEQ multiplex PCR; TCRdb's table is partial and in-frame only. Clone size and V and J calls were adopted from that table, with D and trimming inferred from the DNA. The sample records approximately 81,000 clones, 82% being singletons. V trimming: 1 base; J trimming: 3 bases; junction bases outside the gene matches: 6. The CDR3 has 15 residues. The germline V gene has CDR1 ENHRY and CDR2 SYGVKD. The sample taken for sequencing was peripheral blood. This clonotype was obtained from a human donor in a cohort sampled during active COVID-19. V gene TRBV10-3 combines with J gene TRBJ2-7, with TRBD2 matching over 7 bases. The CDR3 coding sequence is TGTGCCATCAGTGAGTATAGGGAGCGGGGCTACGAGCAGTACTTC. Encoded protein: CAISEYRERGYEQYF.